This T cell receptor (beta chain) is drawn from a study of blood T cell repertoires in COVID-19. Study-level information: The United States, Italy and Spain were the sources of the acute and convalescent COVID-19 samples. PBMCs, B-cell-depleted T cells, or T cells provided the cDNA or gDNA that made up the material.

The CDR3 runs to 14 residues. Germline V gene sequence: CDR1 MNHEY, CDR2 SMNVEV (reference sequence). The trim removed 6 bases at V and 7 bases at J, leaving 12 bases unmatched. In the original analysis: Reference gene primer amplification in the assay estimated nucleated cell counts. TCRdb keeps only in-frame clones here, not all; method: immunoSEQ multiplex PCR. V and J calls and clone size are copied from that table; D and trimming were computed from the DNA. The sample gives about 240,000 clones, roughly four fifths of which show up once; around 3.5% is in the top ten. V usage is TRBV27 and J usage is TRBJ2-7, with TRBD2 identical over 7 bases. The origin of this receptor is a young woman with acute or convalescent COVID-19. Sequenced material: peripheral blood. DNA of the CDR3: TGTGCCAGCAGCGCGGGAGACCGCCGGGGGGAGCAGTACTTC. This encodes CASSAGDRRGEQYF.